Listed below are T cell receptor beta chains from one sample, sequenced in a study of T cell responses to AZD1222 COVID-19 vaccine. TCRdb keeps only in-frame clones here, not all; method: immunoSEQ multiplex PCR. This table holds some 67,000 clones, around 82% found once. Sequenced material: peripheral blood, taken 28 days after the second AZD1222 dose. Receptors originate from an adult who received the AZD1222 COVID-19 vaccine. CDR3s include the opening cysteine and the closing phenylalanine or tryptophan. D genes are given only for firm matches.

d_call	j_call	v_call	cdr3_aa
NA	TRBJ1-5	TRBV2	CASSEVRISNQPQHF
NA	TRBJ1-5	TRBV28	CASSFGPHRVQPQHF
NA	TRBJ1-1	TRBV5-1	CASSLVEGLNTEAFF
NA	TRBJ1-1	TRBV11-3	CASSLNQNTEAFF
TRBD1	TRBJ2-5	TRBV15	CATSRDREETQYF
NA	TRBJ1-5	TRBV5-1	CASSLDVGNQPQHF
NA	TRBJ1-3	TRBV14	CASSQDLPDSGNTIYF
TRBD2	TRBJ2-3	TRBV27	CASTPTAGVDTQYF
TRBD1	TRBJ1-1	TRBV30	CAWTTGTTEAFF
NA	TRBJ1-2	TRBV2	CASRTGMSYGYTF
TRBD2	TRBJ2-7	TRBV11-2	CASSLGGANYEQYF
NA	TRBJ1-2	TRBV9	CASSTDGLYGYTF
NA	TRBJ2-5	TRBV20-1	CSALRAETQYF
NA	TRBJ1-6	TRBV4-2	CASSHDGSNNSPLHF
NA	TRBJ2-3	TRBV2	CASSVSGYTDTQYF
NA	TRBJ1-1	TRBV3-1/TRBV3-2	CASSQGPPGGSSTEAFF
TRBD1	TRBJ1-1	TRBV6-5	CASSYSGTGDTEAFF
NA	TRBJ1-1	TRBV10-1	CASSESGTAEAFF
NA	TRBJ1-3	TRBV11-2	CASSTGRSSGNTIYF
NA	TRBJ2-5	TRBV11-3	CASSLGQETQYF
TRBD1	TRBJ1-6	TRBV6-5	CASSYSRTGRDSPLHF
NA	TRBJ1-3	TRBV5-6	CASSWGLLSGNTIYF
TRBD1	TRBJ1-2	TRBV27	CASSLSAGTGFRGYTF
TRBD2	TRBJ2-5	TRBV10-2	CASTALSGGVKETQYF
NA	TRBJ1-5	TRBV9	CASSVGGGGNQPQHF
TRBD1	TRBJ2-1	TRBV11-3	CASSSAGGSDNEQFF
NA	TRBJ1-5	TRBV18	CASSPAVDQPQHF
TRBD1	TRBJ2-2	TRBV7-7	CASSPRTGPNTGELFF
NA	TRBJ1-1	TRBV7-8	CASSLGGVLTNTEAFF
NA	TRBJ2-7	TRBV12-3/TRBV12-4	CASTNRATPYF
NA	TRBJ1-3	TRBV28	CATLGGEARGNTIYF
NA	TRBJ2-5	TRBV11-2	CASSLVGGGETQYF
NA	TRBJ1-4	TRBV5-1	CASSLEQWGEKLFF
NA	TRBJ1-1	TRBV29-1	CSAPNPTRGTEAFF
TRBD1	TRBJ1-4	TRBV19	CASTPTGPFEKLFF
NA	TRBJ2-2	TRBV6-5	CASSLGGNTGELFF
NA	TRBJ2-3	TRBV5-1	CASSLGLGSTQYF
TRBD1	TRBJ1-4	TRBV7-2	CASSSQGGYEKLFF
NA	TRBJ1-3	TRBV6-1	CASSEEEGKGNTIYF